The 2 T cell receptor beta chains below come from one sample, sequenced in a study of molecular identifiers for immune sequencing clone quantification. TCRdb ran MiXCR on the PCR reads and lists one entry per CDR3 protein. The table includes about 640,000 distinct CDR3 sequences, about 20% detected once. Specimen: naive CD8+ T cells from blood, with Jurkat cell RNA spiked in. The sample's subset: FACS-sorted CD8+CD4-CCR7+CD45RA+ naive T cells. The receptors were sampled from a human donor in good health. Some libraries in this study had Jurkat cell RNA spiked in.

As to this clonotype: This may arise from a read error, as a much more abundant clone is one base away. This chain connects TRBV10-3 to TRBJ2-7; no reliable D call. This CDR3 is built from 12 residues. The germline gives CDR1 ENHRY, CDR2 SYGVKD. V was pared by 7 bases and J by 5 bases, with 12 bases between. DNA of the CDR3: TGTGCCATCAATTCTGTCAGCGACGAGCAGTACTTC. Amino acids: CAINSVSDEQYF.

This clonotype was observed many times. The J gene is TRBJ2-1, the V gene TRBV4-3; D gene uncertain. Germline CDR1 reads LGHNA; CDR2 reads YSLEER. CDR3 length equals 18 residues. The V end was cut by 0 bases, the J end by 0 bases, with 15 bases between. This CDR3 reads CASSQDLNGLSSYNEQFF. The CDR3 region has the DNA TGCGCCAGCAGCCAAGATTTGAACGGGCTAAGCTCCTACAATGAGCAGTTCTTC.